These 21 T cell receptor beta chains share one sample of origin, sequenced in a study of blood T cell repertoires in COVID-19. The method was immunoSEQ multiplex PCR; TCRdb's version includes in-frame clones alone and lacks a portion of them. The table lists roughly 200,000 clones, approximately 88% of them singletons. The material sequenced was peripheral blood. The receptors derive from a man aged 35 to 55 with acute or convalescent COVID-19.

The V and J genes are TRBV27 and TRBJ2-7, with a weak D call TRBD2 (6 bases). The CDR3 has 15 residues. Looked up from germline, CDR1 is MNHEY and CDR2 is SMNVEV (reference sequence). V lost 3 bases to trimming and J lost 7 bases, with 19 bases between them. The CDR3 DNA reads as TGTGCCAGCAGTTTGTCGAGGGAGGTAATGGAAGAGCAGTACTTC. The encoded protein is CASSLSREVMEEQYF.

V is TRBV18 and J is TRBJ1-1, with D possibly matching TRBD1 (6 bases). CDR3 length: 16 amino acids. CDR1 is KGHSH, CDR2 LQKENI, per germline. V lost 2 bases and J lost 3, with 16 bases in between. CDR3 sequence reads: CASSPLQGLEDTEAFF. CDR3 nucleotide sequence: TGTGCCAGCTCACCATTGCAGGGGTTGGAGGACACTGAAGCTTTCTTT.

This chain connects TRBV5-6 to TRBJ2-1; TRBD2 matches 12 bases. CDR3 length: 17 residues. Trimming took 1 base from V and 3 from J; bases not matched to a gene: 5. CDR1 and CDR2 from the germline V gene are SGHDT and YYEEEE. This CDR3 is CASSLPSTSGSYNEQFF. The DNA of the CDR3 is TGTGCCAGCAGCTTGCCTTCGACTAGCGGGAGCTACAATGAGCAGTTCTTC.

The chain links TRBV4-1 to TRBJ1-1; D is undetermined. Trimming removed 0 bases at V and 9 bases at J, with 8 bases between. The CDR3 contains 12 residues. Germline values: CDR1 MGHRA, CDR2 YSYEKL. The CDR3 DNA reads as TGCGCCAGCAGCCAAGAGGCCCAGAAAGCTTTCTTT. Its protein is CASSQEAQKAFF.

This clone was detected only a few times. This specimen includes other DNA sequences encoding the same CDR3. This chain joins TRBV6-5 and TRBJ1-4, with D maybe TRBD1 (5 bases). Trimming took off 8 bases at V and 7 bases at J, with 14 bases between the two ends. Germline CDR1 is MNHEY and CDR2 is SVGAGI. CDR3 length equals 13 residues. CDR3 loop: CASSLGGGEKLFF. DNA for the CDR3: TGTGCCAGCTCTCTGGGGGGAGGTGAAAAACTGTTTTTT.

CDR3 protein: CASSLRLAGLWDTQYF. CDR3 in DNA: TGTGCCAGCAGCTTAAGGCTAGCGGGCCTTTGGGATACGCAGTATTTT. This chain links TRBV7-2 with TRBJ2-3, with 8 nucleotides matching TRBD2. The junction had 10 bases not matched to a gene; V was cut back by 2 bases and J by 6 bases. The CDR3 covers 16 residues. Germline loops: CDR1 SGHTA, CDR2 FQGNSA.

This chain links TRBV30 with TRBJ1-2; D may be TRBD1 (5 bases). Trimming stripped 3 bases from V and 0 bases from J, with 8 bases between. The germline V gene has CDR1 GTSNPN and CDR2 SVGIG (reference sequence). The CDR3 covers 13 residues. This CDR3 reads CAWRLTANYGYTF. DNA of the CDR3: TGTGCCTGGAGATTGACAGCTAACTATGGCTACACCTTC.

The chain is built from TRBV23-1 and TRBJ1-2; tentatively, D is TRBD1 (5 bases). TRBV23-1 is given ORF status, its function remaining uncertain. V was shortened by 4 bases and J by 6 bases, with 24 bases between the two germline ends. The CDR3 is made up of 17 amino acids. The CDR3 protein is CASSRTIRDSSPDGYTF. The CDR3 DNA reads TGCGCCAGCAGTCGTACAATTAGGGACTCCTCGCCGGATGGCTACACCTTC.

The chain uses TRBV14 and TRBJ2-2, with TRBD1 matching over 7 bases. Trimming removed 4 bases from V and 0 bases from J; junction bases left unmatched: 2. Germline V gene lookup returns CDR1 SGHDN and CDR2 FVKESK. The CDR3 spans 15 residues. The CDR3 DNA sequence: TGTGCCAGCAGCCCGAGGGGGCCGAACACCGGGGAGCTGTTTTTT. This encodes CASSPRGPNTGELFF.

In DNA form, the CDR3 reads TGTGCCAGTAGTATAGCGGTAGCGGGAGGGCCGAGCGAGCAGTACTTC. It specifies CASSIAVAGGPSEQYF. The rearrangement uses TRBV19 and TRBJ2-7; 11 bases fit TRBD2. The junction had 8 bases not matched to a gene; V was cut back by 1 base and J by 6 bases. Germline V CDR1 and CDR2: LNHDA, SQIVND (reference sequence). The CDR3 loop spans 16 amino acids.

In DNA form, the CDR3 reads TGTGCCAGCAGTGAAGGCAGGTACACTGAAGCTTTCTTT. Translating it yields CASSEGRYTEAFF. The chain employs TRBV6-1 and TRBJ1-1; no clear D. Trimming shortened V by 1 base and J by 3 bases, and 6 bases separated the two germline ends. Per germline, CDR1 MNHNS and CDR2 SASEGT. This CDR3 spans 13 amino acids.

The V and J genes are TRBV10-3 and TRBJ1-1; D remains ambiguous. The CDR3 length is 12 residues. The germline V and J ends were trimmed by 4 bases and 2 bases, with 5 bases remaining between them. The germline V gene has CDR1 ENHRY and CDR2 SYGVKD. The CDR3 nucleotides are TGTGCCATCAGTGTTAGTAACACTGAAGCTTTCTTT. Its protein is CAISVSNTEAFF.

This chain connects TRBV20-1 to TRBJ1-2, with 7 bases fitting TRBD1. The CDR3 spans 15 residues. Trimming removed 3 bases from V and 1 base from J; junction bases left unmatched: 8. Germline V gene lookup returns CDR1 DFQATT and CDR2 SNEGSKA (reference sequence). The CDR3 loop reads CSASARTGVNYGYTF. The CDR3 DNA follows: TGCAGTGCTAGTGCCCGGACAGGAGTTAACTATGGCTACACCTTC.

This chain uses TRBV10-3 with TRBJ2-2; 9 bases are shared with TRBD2. After removal of 4 bases from V and 5 bases from J, the junction contained 11 bases not matched to a gene. The germline gives CDR1 ENHRY, CDR2 SYGVKD. This CDR3 has 17 residues. CDR3: CAISVGREGPETGELFF. CDR3 bases: TGTGCCATCAGTGTGGGGCGGGAGGGCCCGGAGACCGGGGAGCTGTTTTTT.

This chain uses TRBV4-2 with TRBJ2-7; weak D call: TRBD2 (6 bases). CDR1 and CDR2 (germline): LGHNA, YNFKEQ. Deletions cut 1 base from V and 6 bases from J, with 10 bases between. This CDR3 region has 13 residues. CDR3 residues: CASSQAQEGEQYF. In nucleotides, the CDR3 is TGTGCCAGCAGCCAAGCACAGGAGGGCGAGCAGTACTTC.

The chain couples TRBV21-1 to TRBJ2-7; the listed D gene, TRBD1, was not tested against the DNA. TRBV21-1 is reported as a pseudogene. The length of the CDR3 is 15 residues. CDR3 bases: TGTGCCAGCAGCAAAGGCGGGACAGGGGACTACGAGCAGTACTTC. Translating it yields CASSKGGTGDYEQYF.

This chain links TRBV3-1 (or the pseudogene TRBV3-2) with TRBJ2-1; 8 nucleotides agree with TRBD2. Germline trimming cut 4 bases from V and 12 bases from J; bases unmatched to any gene: 5. CDR1 and CDR2 (germline): LGHDT, YNNKEL (reference sequence). The CDR3 runs to 12 residues. This chain's CDR3 is CASSLPGLGQFF. The CDR3 bases are TGTGCCAGCAGCCTGCCGGGACTAGGGCAGTTCTTC.

This clone has just one count. The CDR3 region is CASNPSPGNQPQHF. The CDR3, as DNA: TGTGCCAGCAATCCCAGCCCAGGGAATCAGCCCCAGCATTTT. The gene calls are TRBV27 and TRBJ1-5; weak D call: TRBD1 (5 bases). CDR1 is MNHEY and CDR2 is SMNVEV in the germline V gene (reference sequence). This CDR3 has 14 amino acids. With 7 bases removed from V and 4 bases from J, the gap between germline ends came to 14 bases.

This clone was seen once. The chain combines TRBV9 with TRBJ2-1, with D possibly matching TRBD2 (6 bases). Germline-derived CDR1 and CDR2 are SGDLS and YYNGEE. The length of the CDR3 is 16 residues. Between the trimmed V and J ends, which lost 3 bases and 6 bases, there was a span of 19 bases. CDR3: CASSGYQRAALNEQFF. The CDR3 DNA reads TGTGCCAGCAGCGGATACCAGCGGGCGGCGCTCAATGAGCAGTTCTTC.

This chain joins TRBV7-6 and TRBJ1-4, with D unclear. V lost 2 bases to trimming and J lost 4 bases, with 8 bases between them. CDR3 length: 14 amino acids. In germline, CDR1 is SGHVS, CDR2 FNYEAQ. The CDR3 spells CASSLTRNNEKLFF. CDR3 nucleotides: TGTGCCAGCAGCTTAACCAGAAATAATGAAAAACTGTTTTTT.

Only a few counts were recorded for this clone. The V gene is TRBV19, the J gene TRBJ1-2; 9 bases map to TRBD1. The CDR3 totals 13 residues. Germline values: CDR1 LNHDA, CDR2 SQIVND (reference sequence). Losses at the gene ends were 5 bases for V and 5 bases for J; bases not matched to a gene: 3. CDR3 sequence: CASSPGTGYGYTF. CDR3 coding DNA: TGTGCCAGTAGTCCCGGGACAGGGTATGGCTACACCTTC.